This T cell receptor (beta chain) was sequenced for a study of blood T cell repertoires in COVID-19. Study in general: PBMCs, B-cell-depleted T cells, or T cells were the source of the cDNA or gDNA that made up the material.

Using immunoSEQ multiplex PCR, the repertoire was profiled, and TCRdb retains in-frame clones only, with some absent. The sample holds approximately 210,000 clones, under 90% seen once. The sequence was obtained from a woman aged 50 to 65 with acute COVID-19. Sequencing was done on a sample of PBMCs or T cells enriched from blood (not recorded which).

CDR3 amino acids: CASSTGGGWGQPQHF. CDR3 bases: TGTGCCAGCAGTACGGGCGGGGGCTGGGGTCAGCCCCAGCATTTT. The chain links TRBV7-2 to TRBJ1-5; possible D gene TRBD1, 6 bases. CDR1 SGHTA and CDR2 FQGNSA come from the germline V gene. The CDR3 consists of 15 residues. Trimming removed 6 bases from V and 6 bases from J, with 18 bases in between.